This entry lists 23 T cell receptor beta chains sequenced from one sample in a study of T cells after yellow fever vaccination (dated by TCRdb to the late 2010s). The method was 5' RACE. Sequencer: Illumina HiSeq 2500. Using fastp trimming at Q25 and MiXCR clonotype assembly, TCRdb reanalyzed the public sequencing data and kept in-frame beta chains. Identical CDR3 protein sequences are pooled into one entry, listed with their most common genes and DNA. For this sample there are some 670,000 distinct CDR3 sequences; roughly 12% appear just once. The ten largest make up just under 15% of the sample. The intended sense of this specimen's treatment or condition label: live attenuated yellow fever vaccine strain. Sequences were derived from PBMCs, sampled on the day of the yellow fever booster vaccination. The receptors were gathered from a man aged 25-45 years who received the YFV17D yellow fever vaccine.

The CDR3 is CASIPTGRGPHEQFF. As DNA, the CDR3 is TGTGCCAGCATCCCGACCGGGCGGGGACCCCATGAGCAGTTCTTC. The chain employs TRBV6-1 and TRBJ2-1; D may be TRBD2 (6 bases). This CDR3 comprises 15 residues. V was clipped by 7 bases and J by 8 bases, with 21 bases between them. Germline loops: CDR1 MNHNS, CDR2 SASEGT.

CDR3: CASSRPGTTQETQYF. The CDR3 nucleotides are TGTGCCAGCAGCCGGCCCGGGACTACCCAAGAGACCCAGTACTTC. The rearrangement joins TRBV6-2 or TRBV6-3 to TRBJ2-5; 7 nucleotides align to TRBD2. V gave up 6 bases and J gave up 1 base; unmatched junction bases: 8. The germline V gene encodes CDR1 MNHEY and CDR2 SVGEGT. The CDR3 extends over 15 amino acids.

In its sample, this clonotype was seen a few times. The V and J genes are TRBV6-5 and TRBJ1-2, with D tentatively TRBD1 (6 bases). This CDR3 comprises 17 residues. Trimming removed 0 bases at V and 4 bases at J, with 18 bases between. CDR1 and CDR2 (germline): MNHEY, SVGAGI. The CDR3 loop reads CASSYSMGAGGFYGYTF. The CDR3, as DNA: TGTGCCAGCAGTTACTCGATGGGGGCCGGGGGCTTCTATGGCTACACCTTC.

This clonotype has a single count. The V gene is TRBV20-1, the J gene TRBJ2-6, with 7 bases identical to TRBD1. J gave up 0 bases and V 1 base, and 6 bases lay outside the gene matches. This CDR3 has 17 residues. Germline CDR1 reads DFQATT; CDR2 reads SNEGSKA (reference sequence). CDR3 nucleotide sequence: TGCAGTGCTAGAGGGACAGGCTATTTCTCTGGGGCCAACGTCCTGACTTTC. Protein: CSARGTGYFSGANVLTF.

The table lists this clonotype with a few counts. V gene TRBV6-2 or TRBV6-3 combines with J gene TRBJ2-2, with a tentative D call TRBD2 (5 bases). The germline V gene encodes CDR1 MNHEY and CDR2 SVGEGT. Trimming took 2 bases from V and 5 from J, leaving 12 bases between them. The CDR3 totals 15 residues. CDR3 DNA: TGTGCCAGCAGTTACCTCTCGACGGGAACCGGGGAGCTGTTTTTT. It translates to CASSYLSTGTGELFF.

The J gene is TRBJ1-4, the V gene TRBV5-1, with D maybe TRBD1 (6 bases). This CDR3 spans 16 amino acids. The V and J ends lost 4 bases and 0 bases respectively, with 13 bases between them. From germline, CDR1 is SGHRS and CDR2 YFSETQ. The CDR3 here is CASSIPTGSTNEKLFF. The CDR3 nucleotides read TGCGCCAGCAGCATCCCGACAGGTTCAACTAATGAAAAACTGTTTTTT.

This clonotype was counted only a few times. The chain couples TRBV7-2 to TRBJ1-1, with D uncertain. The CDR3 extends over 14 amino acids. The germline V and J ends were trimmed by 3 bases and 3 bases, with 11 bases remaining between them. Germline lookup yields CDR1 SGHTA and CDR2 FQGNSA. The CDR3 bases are TGTGCCAGCAGCTTCATAGCAAGGGACACTGAAGCTTTCTTT. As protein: CASSFIARDTEAFF.

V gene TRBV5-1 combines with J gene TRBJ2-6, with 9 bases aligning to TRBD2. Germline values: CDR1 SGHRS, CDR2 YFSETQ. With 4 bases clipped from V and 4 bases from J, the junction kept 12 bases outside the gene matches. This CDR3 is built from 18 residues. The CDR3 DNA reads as TGCGCCAGCAGCCCCCCGAGTAGCGGGAGATCCGGGGCCAACGTCCTGACTTTC. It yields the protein CASSPPSSGRSGANVLTF. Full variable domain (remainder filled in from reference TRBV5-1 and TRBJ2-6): KAGVTQTPRYLIKTRGQQVTLSCSPISGHRSVSWYQQTPGQGLQFLFEYFSETQRNKGNFPGRFSGRQFSNSRSEMNVSTLELGDSALYLCASSPPSSGRSGANVLTFGAGSRLTVL.

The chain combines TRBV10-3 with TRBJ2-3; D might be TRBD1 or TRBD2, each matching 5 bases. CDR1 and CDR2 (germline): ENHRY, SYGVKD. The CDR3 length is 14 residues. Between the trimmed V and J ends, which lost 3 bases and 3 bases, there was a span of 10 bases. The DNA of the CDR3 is TGTGCCATCAGTGACCCCGGGACGACAGATACGCAGTATTTT. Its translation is CAISDPGTTDTQYF.

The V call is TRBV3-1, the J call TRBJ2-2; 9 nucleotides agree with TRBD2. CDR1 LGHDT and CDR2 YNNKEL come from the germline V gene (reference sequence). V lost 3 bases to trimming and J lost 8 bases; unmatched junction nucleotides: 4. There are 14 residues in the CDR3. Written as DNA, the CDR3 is TGTGCCAGCAGCCAGACTAGCGGAGAGGGGGAGCTGTTTTTT. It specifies CASSQTSGEGELFF. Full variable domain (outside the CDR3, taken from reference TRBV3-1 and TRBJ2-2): DTAVSQTPKYLVTQMGNDKSIKCEQNLGHDTMYWYKQDSKKFLKIMFSYNNKELIINETVPNRFSPKSPDKAHLNLHINSLELGDSAVYFCASSQTSGEGELFFGEGSRLTVL.

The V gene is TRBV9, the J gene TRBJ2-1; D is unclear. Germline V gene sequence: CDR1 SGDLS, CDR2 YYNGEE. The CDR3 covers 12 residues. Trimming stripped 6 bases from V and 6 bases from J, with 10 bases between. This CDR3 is CASKGSGNEQFF. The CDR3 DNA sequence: TGTGCCAGCAAGGGATCCGGCAATGAGCAGTTCTTC.

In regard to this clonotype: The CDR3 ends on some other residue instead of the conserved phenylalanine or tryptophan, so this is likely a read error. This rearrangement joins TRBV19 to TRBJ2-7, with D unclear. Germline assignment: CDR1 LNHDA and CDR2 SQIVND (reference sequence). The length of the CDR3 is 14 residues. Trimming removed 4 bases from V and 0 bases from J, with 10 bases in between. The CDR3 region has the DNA TGTGCCAGTAGTACGCAGTGGGGCTCCTACGAGCAGTACCTC. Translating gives CASSTQWGSYEQYL.

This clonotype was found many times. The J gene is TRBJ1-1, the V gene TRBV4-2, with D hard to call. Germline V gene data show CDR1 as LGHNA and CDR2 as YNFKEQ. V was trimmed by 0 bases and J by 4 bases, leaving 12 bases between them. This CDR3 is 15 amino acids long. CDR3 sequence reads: CASSQDPGGGTEAFF. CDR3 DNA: TGTGCCAGCAGCCAAGATCCCGGCGGAGGCACTGAAGCTTTCTTT.

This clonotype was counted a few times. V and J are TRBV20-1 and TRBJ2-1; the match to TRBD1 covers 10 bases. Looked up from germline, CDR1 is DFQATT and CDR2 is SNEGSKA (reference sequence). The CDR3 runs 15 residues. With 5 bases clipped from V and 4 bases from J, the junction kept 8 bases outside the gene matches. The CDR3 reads CSAGRGDRGYNEQFF. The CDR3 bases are TGCAGTGCTGGAAGGGGGGACAGGGGTTACAATGAGCAGTTCTTC.

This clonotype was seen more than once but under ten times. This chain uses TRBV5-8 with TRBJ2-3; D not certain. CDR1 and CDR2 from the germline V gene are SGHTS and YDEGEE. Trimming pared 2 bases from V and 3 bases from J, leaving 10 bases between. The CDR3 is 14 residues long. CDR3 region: CASSLPGKTDTQYF. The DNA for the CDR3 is TGTGCCAGCAGCTTACCTGGAAAAACAGATACGCAGTATTTT.

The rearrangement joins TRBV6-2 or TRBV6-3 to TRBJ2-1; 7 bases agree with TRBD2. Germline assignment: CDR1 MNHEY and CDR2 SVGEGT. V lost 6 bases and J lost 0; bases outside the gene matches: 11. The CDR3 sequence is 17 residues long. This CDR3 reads CASRTFSGSSSYNEQFF. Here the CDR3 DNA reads TGTGCCAGCAGGACGTTTAGCGGGTCGAGCTCCTACAATGAGCAGTTCTTC.

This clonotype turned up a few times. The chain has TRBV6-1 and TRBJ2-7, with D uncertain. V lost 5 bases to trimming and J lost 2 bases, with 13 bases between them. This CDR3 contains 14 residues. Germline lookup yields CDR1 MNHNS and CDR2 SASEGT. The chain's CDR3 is CASSRRVLPYEQYF. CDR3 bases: TGTGCCAGCAGTAGAAGGGTCCTACCCTACGAGCAGTACTTC.

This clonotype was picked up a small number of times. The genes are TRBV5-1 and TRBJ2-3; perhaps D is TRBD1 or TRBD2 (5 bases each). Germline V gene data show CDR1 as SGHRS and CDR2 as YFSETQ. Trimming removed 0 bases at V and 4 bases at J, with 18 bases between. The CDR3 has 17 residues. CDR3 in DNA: TGCGCCAGCAGCTTGGCACGGGCGGCCCTGGGGGCAGATACGCAGTATTTT. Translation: CASSLARAALGADTQYF.

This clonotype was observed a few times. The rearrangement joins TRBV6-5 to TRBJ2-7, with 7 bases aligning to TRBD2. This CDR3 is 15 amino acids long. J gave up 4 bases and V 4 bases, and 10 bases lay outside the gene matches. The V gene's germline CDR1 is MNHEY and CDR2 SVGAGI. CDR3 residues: CASSWVEGGRYEQYF. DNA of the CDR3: TGTGCCAGCAGTTGGGTGGAAGGCGGGAGATACGAGCAGTACTTC.

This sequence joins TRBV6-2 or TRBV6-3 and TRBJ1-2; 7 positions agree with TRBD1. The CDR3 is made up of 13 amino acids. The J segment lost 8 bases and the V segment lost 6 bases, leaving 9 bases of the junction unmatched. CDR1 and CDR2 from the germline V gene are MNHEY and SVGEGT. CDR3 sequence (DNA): TGTGCCAGCAGCGAGACAGGGATCGACGGCTACACCTTC. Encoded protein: CASSETGIDGYTF.

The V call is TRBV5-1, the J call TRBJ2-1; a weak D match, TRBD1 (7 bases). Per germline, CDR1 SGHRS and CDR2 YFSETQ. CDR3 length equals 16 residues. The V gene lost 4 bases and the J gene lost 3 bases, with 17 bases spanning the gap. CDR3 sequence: CASSGGTEGLYNEQFF. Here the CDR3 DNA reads TGCGCCAGCAGCGGCGGGACAGAGGGACTCTACAATGAGCAGTTCTTC.

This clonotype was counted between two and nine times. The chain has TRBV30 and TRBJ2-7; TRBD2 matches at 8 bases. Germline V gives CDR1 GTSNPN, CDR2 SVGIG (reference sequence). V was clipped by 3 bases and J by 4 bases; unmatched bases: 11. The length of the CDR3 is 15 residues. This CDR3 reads CAWSPPGLGFYEQYF. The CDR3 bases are TGTGCCTGGAGCCCTCCGGGACTAGGATTTTACGAGCAGTACTTC.

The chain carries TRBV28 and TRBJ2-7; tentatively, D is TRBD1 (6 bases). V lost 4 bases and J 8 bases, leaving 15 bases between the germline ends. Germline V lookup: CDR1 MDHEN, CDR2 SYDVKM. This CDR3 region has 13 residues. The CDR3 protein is CASSYPGDRKQYF. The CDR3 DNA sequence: TGTGCCAGCAGTTACCCGGGCGACAGGAAGCAGTACTTC.